Given below is one TCR beta chain in context. Its antigen remains unidentified. TCRdb passed the RT-PCR reads through MiXCR, listing each CDR3 protein once. The table records about 650,000 distinct CDR3 sequences, 15% to 19% of them present only once. This entry comes from a study of response to subunit inactivated influenza vaccine. Study-wide findings and caveats: The authors offered the suggestion that each seasonal influenza vaccination recruits few new T cells.

Germline V gene lookup returns CDR1 SGHVS and CDR2 FNYEAQ. V was pared by 3 bases and J by 6 bases, with 13 bases between. The CDR3 has 14 amino acids. The material was PBMCs from blood, obtained approximately 13 days after vaccination. This TCR was recovered from a man in his fifties who received an inactivated influenza vaccine. The J gene is TRBJ2-3, the V gene TRBV7-6; D gene uncertain. The CDR3 nucleotides read TGTGCCAGCAGCTTTCGAGGCCCACCCGATACGCAGTATTTT. This encodes CASSFRGPPDTQYF.